These 30 T cell receptor beta chains were sequenced from one sample in a study of control samples from healthy donors and cancer patients. Assay: immunoSEQ multiplex PCR; the TCRdb copy retains only in-frame clones and omits some. The sample lists about 79,000 clones; 90% to 95% were seen once. Sequences were obtained from PBMCs. The receptors here all came from a woman between 40 and 55 years old with lung cancer.

This clone was recorded only once. V gene TRBV6-5 combines with J gene TRBJ1-1; D gene uncertain. V shed 7 bases and J shed 10 bases, with 16 bases lying between them. The CDR3 spans 12 residues. Germline assignment: CDR1 MNHEY and CDR2 SVGAGI. This CDR3 reads CASTAYAMGAFF. DNA for the CDR3: TGTGCCAGCACCGCATACGCCATGGGAGCTTTCTTT.

This clone was picked up one time. The CDR3 DNA follows: TGTGCCAGCAGGCAGGGAGGGATCTTGACCCAGCATTTT. Translated, it gives CASRQGGILTQHF. The rearrangement uses TRBV28 and TRBJ1-5; perhaps TRBD1 as D (5 bases). The CDR3 has 13 amino acids. CDR1 is MDHEN and CDR2 is SYDVKM in the germline V gene. V was cut by 6 bases and J by 11 bases, with 17 bases left in between.

V usage is TRBV5-1 and J usage is TRBJ2-3; 11 nucleotides line up with TRBD1. The germline V gene encodes CDR1 SGHRS and CDR2 YFSETQ. With V trimmed by 4 bases and J by 5 bases, 6 bases remained unmatched. The CDR3 runs to 15 residues. Here the CDR3 DNA reads TGCGCCAGCAGCCCCGGGACAGGGGGGAGAGATACGCAGTATTTT. Residues: CASSPGTGGRDTQYF.

The rearrangement joins TRBV12-3 or TRBV12-4 to TRBJ1-6; the D is unclear. The CDR3 is 13 residues long. V was trimmed by 3 bases and J by 10 bases, leaving 10 bases between them. The CDR3 nucleotides are TGTGCCAGCAGTTTTGTTAGGTCCTCACCCCTCCACTTT. Amino acid sequence: CASSFVRSSPLHF.

The chain joins TRBV6-5 to TRBJ2-1, with 8 bases aligning to TRBD1. The CDR3 runs to 13 residues. From germline, CDR1 is MNHEY and CDR2 SVGAGI. Trimming took 6 bases from V and 4 from J; bases not matched to a gene: 2. The CDR3 is CASRGQEYNEQFF. The DNA for the CDR3 is TGTGCCAGCAGGGGACAGGAGTACAATGAGCAGTTCTTC.

The chain couples TRBV7-9 to TRBJ2-7; D remains unclear. The CDR3 is 13 amino acids. V lost 3 bases and J lost 3, with 9 bases in between. Germline V CDR1 and CDR2: SEHNR, FQNEAQ (reference sequence). CDR3 residues: CASSFQLHYEQYF. CDR3 DNA sequence: TGTGCCAGCAGCTTCCAACTCCACTACGAGCAGTACTTC.

This clone is a singleton in its sample. J is TRBJ1-1 and V is TRBV5-4; TRBD1 matches 9 bases. Germline CDR1 is SGHNT and CDR2 is YYREEE (reference sequence). After removal of 3 bases from V and 7 bases from J, the junction contained 7 bases not matched to a gene. The CDR3 runs to 14 residues. DNA of the CDR3: TGTGCCAGCAGCTCCGGGACAGGGACCCATGAAGCTTTCTTT. This translates into CASSSGTGTHEAFF.

V gene TRBV7-9 combines with J gene TRBJ1-6, with D possibly TRBD1 on 5 matching bases. There are 15 residues in the CDR3. Germline V gene data show CDR1 as SEHNR and CDR2 as FQNEAQ (reference sequence). Trimming took 6 bases from V and 9 from J, leaving 18 bases between them. The CDR3 nucleotides read TGTGCCAGCAGTCCCAGGGCTTCGGGGGGTTCACCCCTCCACTTT. As protein: CASSPRASGGSPLHF.

The chain joins TRBV27 to TRBJ1-5; the D is unclear. Germline loops: CDR1 MNHEY, CDR2 SMNVEV (reference sequence). This CDR3 spans 14 amino acids. Between the trimmed V and J ends, which lost 0 bases and 0 bases, there was a span of 3 bases. The CDR3 protein is CASSLSGSNQPQHF. CDR3 nucleotides: TGTGCCAGCAGTTTATCAGGTAGCAATCAGCCCCAGCATTTT.

The genes are TRBV30 and TRBJ1-2; no reliable D call. CDR1 GTSNPN and CDR2 SVGIG come from the germline V gene (reference sequence). The CDR3 is 14 residues long. Between the trimmed V and J ends, which lost 0 bases and 4 bases, there was a span of 12 bases. Here the CDR3 DNA reads TGTGCCTGGAGTGTTAACCTCAGGAGCTATGGCTACACCTTC. Protein product: CAWSVNLRSYGYTF.

The chain couples TRBV19 to TRBJ1-5; D call uncertain. The CDR3 spans 14 residues. V was clipped by 8 bases and J by 2 bases, with 13 bases between them. Germline CDR1 is LNHDA and CDR2 is SQIVND (reference sequence). As DNA, the CDR3 is TGTGCCAGTGGATACGGCCGGGGCAATCAGCCCCAGCATTTT. This codes for CASGYGRGNQPQHF.

The rearrangement links TRBV10-3 to TRBJ2-1; 12 nucleotides agree with TRBD1. Looked up from germline, CDR1 is ENHRY and CDR2 is SYGVKD. Trimming at V came to 4 bases and at J to 8 bases, leaving 6 bases not matched to a gene. The CDR3 contains 15 residues. The chain's CDR3 is CAISGGTGGFDEQFF. The CDR3 nucleotides are TGTGCCATCAGTGGGGGGACAGGGGGCTTCGATGAGCAGTTCTTC.

The genes are TRBV6-5 and TRBJ2-1, with 12 bases that match TRBD2. In germline, CDR1 is MNHEY, CDR2 SVGAGI. This CDR3 is 15 amino acids long. V shed 5 bases and J 7 bases; nucleotides not matched to a gene: 6. This chain's CDR3 is CASSPSGGVGNEQFF. The CDR3 DNA sequence: TGTGCCAGCAGTCCTAGCGGGGGGGTAGGAAATGAGCAGTTCTTC.

This sequence joins TRBV28 and TRBJ1-1; D call uncertain. CDR1 and CDR2 (germline): MDHEN, SYDVKM. V was clipped by 7 bases and J by 9 bases, with 15 bases between them. The CDR3 extends over 12 amino acids. CDR3 nucleotides: TGTGCCAGCAATACCGGACTGGGGAAAGCTTTCTTT. This codes for CASNTGLGKAFF.

The gene calls are TRBV30 and TRBJ2-7, with TRBD2 matching over 15 bases. The germline V gene has CDR1 GTSNPN and CDR2 SVGIG (reference sequence). V shed 4 bases, J shed 5 bases, and the junction held 15 bases outside the gene matches. The CDR3 covers 18 residues. The CDR3 nucleotides are TGTGCCTGGAACAGATTGTGGACTAGCGGGGGGGCCGTCCACGAGCAGTACTTC. Amino acids: CAWNRLWTSGGAVHEQYF.

The V and J genes are TRBV9 and TRBJ2-1, with TRBD2 identical over 9 bases. The CDR3 is 16 residues long. V shed 0 bases, J shed 0 bases, and the junction held 1 base outside the gene matches. The V gene's germline CDR1 is SGDLS and CDR2 YYNGEE. CDR3 sequence (DNA): TGTGCCAGCAGCGTAGGCGGGGGGGGCTCCTACAATGAGCAGTTCTTC. Translated, it gives CASSVGGGGSYNEQFF.

This chain links TRBV6-5 with TRBJ1-2; possibly TRBD1 for D (6 bases). The CDR3 extends over 13 amino acids. V gave up 6 bases and J gave up 1 base, with 9 bases separating them. Germline V gene sequence: CDR1 MNHEY, CDR2 SVGAGI. CDR3 residues: CASRTDSNYGYTF. The DNA of the CDR3 is TGTGCCAGCAGGACGGACAGTAACTATGGCTACACCTTC.

This clone was counted a single time. The gene calls are TRBV7-8 and TRBJ2-2; 9 positions match TRBD1. V lost 5 bases, J lost 5 bases, and 9 bases stayed unmatched. The V gene's germline CDR1 is SGHVS and CDR2 FQNEAQ. This CDR3 is 16 amino acids long. The CDR3 coding sequence is TGTGCCAGCAGCCCCCGGACAGGGGCCGAGACCGGGGAGCTGTTTTTT. It codes for CASSPRTGAETGELFF.

This clone was detected only a few times. V gene TRBV28 combines with J gene TRBJ1-2; D ambiguous. There are 13 residues in the CDR3. V lost 6 bases and J lost 6, with 14 bases in between. Looked up from germline, CDR1 is MDHEN and CDR2 is SYDVKM. This CDR3 reads CASSTTPTHGYTF. In nucleotides, the CDR3 is TGTGCCAGCAGCACCACACCTACTCATGGCTACACCTTC.

The rearrangement joins TRBV27 to TRBJ2-1; D remains ambiguous. The CDR3 spans 12 residues. From germline, CDR1 is MNHEY and CDR2 SMNVEV (reference sequence). V was pared by 3 bases and J by 8 bases, with 8 bases between. The CDR3 loop reads CASSFFGDEQFF. The CDR3 DNA reads as TGTGCCAGCAGTTTTTTTGGGGATGAGCAGTTCTTC.

J is TRBJ2-1 and V is TRBV6-6; D is unresolved. The V end lost 3 bases, the J end lost 4 bases, and 10 bases lay between the germline ends. The CDR3 runs 14 residues. Germline CDR1 MNHNY, CDR2 SVGAGI (reference sequence). CDR3 sequence reads: CASSYSRVYNEQFF. CDR3 sequence (DNA): TGTGCCAGCAGTTATTCTAGGGTTTACAATGAGCAGTTCTTC.

The chain couples TRBV5-6 to TRBJ2-2, with 9 bases identical to TRBD1. The J segment lost 5 bases and the V segment lost 4 bases, leaving 3 bases of the junction unmatched. CDR3 length: 14 amino acids. Germline V gene lookup returns CDR1 SGHDT and CDR2 YYEEEE. The CDR3 region has the DNA TGTGCCAGCAGCCCAGGGACAGGGACCGGGGAGCTGTTTTTT. This translates into CASSPGTGTGELFF.

The J gene is TRBJ2-3, the V gene TRBV15; the match to TRBD2 covers 11 bases. The germline V gene has CDR1 LNHNV and CDR2 YYDKDF (reference sequence). Losses at the gene ends were 4 bases for V and 0 bases for J; bases not matched to a gene: 3. This CDR3 region has 16 residues. CDR3 DNA sequence: TGTGCCACCAGCACCCGACTAGCGGGGAGCACAGATACGCAGTATTTT. Its protein product is CATSTRLAGSTDTQYF.

The CDR3 region is CASSQGWTGVTQPQHF. DNA of the CDR3: TGCGCCAGCAGCCAAGGTTGGACAGGGGTCACTCAGCCCCAGCATTTT. This chain joins TRBV4-1 and TRBJ1-5, with 9 nucleotides matching TRBD1. The CDR3 sequence is 16 residues long. V gave up 1 base and J gave up 6 bases; unmatched junction bases: 7. CDR1 is MGHRA and CDR2 is YSYEKL in the germline V gene.

The CDR3 reads CASSLYRGAFYEQYF. The CDR3 nucleotides read TGTGCCAGCAGTTTATACCGGGGGGCCTTCTACGAGCAGTACTTC. The chain links TRBV27 to TRBJ2-7; D perhaps matches TRBD2 (7 bases). The germline V gene has CDR1 MNHEY and CDR2 SMNVEV (reference sequence). Trimming cost V 1 base and J 3 bases, with 13 bases left between them. The CDR3 loop spans 15 amino acids.

The V call is TRBV19, the J call TRBJ2-2; D ambiguous. Trimming removed 3 bases from V and 1 base from J, with 15 bases in between. The germline V gene has CDR1 LNHDA and CDR2 SQIVND (reference sequence). The CDR3 has 17 residues. The CDR3: CASSIKGPAGNTGELFF. The CDR3 DNA reads as TGTGCCAGTAGTATTAAGGGTCCCGCAGGGAACACCGGGGAGCTGTTTTTT.

The table lists this clone with a count of one. The chain links TRBV5-6 to TRBJ1-1; D gene uncertain. Trimming shortened V by 0 bases and J by 6 bases, and 12 bases separated the two germline ends. CDR3 size: 14 residues. Germline V CDR1 and CDR2: SGHDT, YYEEEE. The CDR3 loop reads CASSLGDWPPEAFF. CDR3 sequence (DNA): TGTGCCAGCAGCTTGGGCGACTGGCCCCCTGAAGCTTTCTTT.

V and J are TRBV6-2 or TRBV6-3 and TRBJ1-6; tentative D call: TRBD1 (5 bases). V lost 4 bases to trimming and J lost 9 bases, with 19 bases between them. CDR1 is MNHEY and CDR2 is SVGEGT in the germline V gene. The CDR3 is made up of 16 amino acids. The CDR3 reads CASSSLGPKQGSPLHF. The CDR3 DNA follows: TGTGCCAGCAGTTCCCTGGGCCCGAAGCAGGGTTCACCCCTCCACTTT.

The CDR3 region has the DNA TGCGCCAGCAGCCCACCCAGCCTAGCGGAAAAAGAGACCCAGTACTTC. Translation: CASSPPSLAEKETQYF. V gene TRBV4-1 combines with J gene TRBJ2-5; 7 nucleotides align to TRBD2. V shed 4 bases and J 3 bases; nucleotides not matched to a gene: 11. This CDR3 region has 16 residues. Germline CDR1 MGHRA, CDR2 YSYEKL.

V usage is TRBV7-9 and J usage is TRBJ2-7; tentatively, D is TRBD2 (6 bases). The CDR3 has 15 residues. Trimming cost V 6 bases and J 3 bases, with 18 bases left between them. Germline V gene data show CDR1 as SEHNR and CDR2 as FQNEAQ (reference sequence). CDR3 protein: CASRSARGDFYEQYF. CDR3 DNA: TGTGCCAGCAGATCCGCGAGAGGGGACTTCTACGAGCAGTACTTC.